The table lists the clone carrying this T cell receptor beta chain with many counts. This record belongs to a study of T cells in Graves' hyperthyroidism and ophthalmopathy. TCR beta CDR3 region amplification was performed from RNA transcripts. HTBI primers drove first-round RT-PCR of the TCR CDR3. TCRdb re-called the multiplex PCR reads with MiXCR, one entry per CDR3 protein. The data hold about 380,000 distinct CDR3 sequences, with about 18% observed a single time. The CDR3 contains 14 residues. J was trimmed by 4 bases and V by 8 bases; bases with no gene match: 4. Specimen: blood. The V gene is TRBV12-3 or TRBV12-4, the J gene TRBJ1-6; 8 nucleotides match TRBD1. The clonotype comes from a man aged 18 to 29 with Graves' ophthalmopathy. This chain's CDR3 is CASRRTGYNSPLHF. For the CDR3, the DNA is TGTGCCAGCCGTAGGACAGGGTATAATTCACCCCTCCACTTT.